The entry below gives a single TCR beta chain sequence along with its context. No cognate antigen has been identified for it. No base qualities exist here, and no much larger clone lies one base off it. RNA was extracted with the RNeasy kit and about 0.5 to 1 ug was reverse transcribed using random hexamers. TCR beta CDR3 regions were amplified with the immunoSEQ multiplex PCR assay covering 54 Vbeta and 13 Jbeta segments. PCR amplification bias was corrected by using a synthetic template baseline for primer optimization and computational correction. The paper's data handling went like this. Reads were assigned to V, D and J genes according to IMGT and analyzed in immunoSEQ Analyzer, with only productive sequences retained. Clonality was calculated as one minus the Shannon entropy normalized by log2 of the number of productive unique sequences. Public and private clones were assessed among the 100 most prevalent clones of each patient and control. Clones were defined as Susac-specific if absent from the healthy and MS cohorts, from 1052 published viral clones and from other ImmuneACCESS disease sequences. TCRdb handled the public reads itself, with Q25 trimming in fastp and clone calling in MiXCR, and kept productive beta chains. Each CDR3 protein gets just one entry, which takes the most common genes and DNA from the rows behind it. The V and J calls were determined by TCRdb, not by the authors. In all, the sample holds roughly 190,000 distinct CDR3 sequences, and approximately 93% of those were seen once. The ten largest clones add up to approximately 0.098% of the sample.

V and J lose 6 bases and 5 bases, and a span of 11 bases separates them. Including the terminal cysteine and phenylalanine, the CDR3 comprises 13 residues. Only CDR3 DNA is held: 39 bases, read in frame from base 1. CDR1 and CDR2, per the germline V gene, are SGHVS and FQNEAQ. The source of the sample is a study of CD8 T cells in Susac syndrome (dated by TCRdb to the late 2010s). Regarding the complete study: Repertoire sequencing was used to test whether CD8+ T cell activation and differentiation in Susac syndrome was antigen driven. The paper as a whole reports these results and caveats: The number of individuals in the TCR sequencing and HLA analysis was recognized as being relatively small.

High-throughput TCR beta sequencing profiled peripheral blood CD8+ and CD4+ T cells from healthy donors, Susac syndrome patients and multiple sclerosis patients. Healthy donors were age- and sex-matched controls. CD8+ TEMRA cells were enriched by FACS, while bulk CD8+ and CD4+ T cells were purified by magnetic negative isolation. Blood was drawn into EDTA tubes, processed within 24 hours, and PBMCs were isolated by density gradient centrifugation. PBMCs destined for TCR sequencing were cryopreserved in liquid nitrogen and later thawed in a 37 °C water bath. The sorted or isolated CD4+, CD8+ and CD8+ TEMRA cells reached a purity of at least 90%.

The sequenced material came from CD4+ T cells from PBMCs. This chain joins TRBV7-8 to TRBJ1-5; too little of a D gene remains to name it. The receptor comes from a human donor in good health. At the DNA level, the sequence is TGTGCCAGCAGTCTCCAACCGGATCAGCCCCAGCATTTT. This sequence encodes CASSLQPDQPQHF.